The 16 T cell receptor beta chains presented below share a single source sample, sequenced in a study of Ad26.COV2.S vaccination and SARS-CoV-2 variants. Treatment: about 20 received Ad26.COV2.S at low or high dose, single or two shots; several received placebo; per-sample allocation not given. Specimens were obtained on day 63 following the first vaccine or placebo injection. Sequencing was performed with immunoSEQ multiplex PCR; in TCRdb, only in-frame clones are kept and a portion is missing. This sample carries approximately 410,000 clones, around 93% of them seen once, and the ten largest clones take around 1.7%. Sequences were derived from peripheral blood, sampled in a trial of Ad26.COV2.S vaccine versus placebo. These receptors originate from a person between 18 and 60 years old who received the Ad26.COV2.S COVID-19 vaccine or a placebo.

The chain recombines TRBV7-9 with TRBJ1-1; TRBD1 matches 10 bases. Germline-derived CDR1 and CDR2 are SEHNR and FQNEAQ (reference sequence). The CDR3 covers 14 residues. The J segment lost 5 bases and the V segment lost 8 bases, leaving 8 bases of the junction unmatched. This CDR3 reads CASFGDRGGTEAFF. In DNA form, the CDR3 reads TGTGCCAGCTTCGGGGACAGGGGTGGAACTGAAGCTTTCTTT.

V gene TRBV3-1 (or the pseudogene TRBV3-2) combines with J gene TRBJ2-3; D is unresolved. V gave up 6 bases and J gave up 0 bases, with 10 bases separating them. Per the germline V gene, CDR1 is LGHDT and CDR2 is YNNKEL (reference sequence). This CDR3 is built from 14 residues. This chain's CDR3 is CASRVDPSTDTQYF. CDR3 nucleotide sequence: TGTGCCAGCAGAGTAGATCCTAGCACAGATACGCAGTATTTT.

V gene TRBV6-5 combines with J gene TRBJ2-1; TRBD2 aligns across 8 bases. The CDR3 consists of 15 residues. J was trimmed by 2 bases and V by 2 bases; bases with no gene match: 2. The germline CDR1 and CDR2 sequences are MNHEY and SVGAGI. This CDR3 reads CASSYGGGTYNEQFF. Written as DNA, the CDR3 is TGTGCCAGCAGTTACGGCGGGGGGACCTACAATGAGCAGTTCTTC.

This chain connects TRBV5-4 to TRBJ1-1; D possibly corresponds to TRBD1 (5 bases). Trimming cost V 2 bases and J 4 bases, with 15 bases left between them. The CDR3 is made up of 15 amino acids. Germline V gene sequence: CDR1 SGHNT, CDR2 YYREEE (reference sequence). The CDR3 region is CASSFFGGESTEAFF. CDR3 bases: TGTGCCAGCAGCTTTTTCGGGGGAGAGAGCACTGAAGCTTTCTTT.

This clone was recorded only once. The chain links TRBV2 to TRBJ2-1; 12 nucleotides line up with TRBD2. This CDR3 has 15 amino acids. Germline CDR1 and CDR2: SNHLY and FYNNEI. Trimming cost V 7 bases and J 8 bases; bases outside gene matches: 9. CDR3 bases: TGTGCCAGCATTACCACTAGCGGGGGGCCCGATGAGCAGTTCTTC. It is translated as CASITTSGGPDEQFF.

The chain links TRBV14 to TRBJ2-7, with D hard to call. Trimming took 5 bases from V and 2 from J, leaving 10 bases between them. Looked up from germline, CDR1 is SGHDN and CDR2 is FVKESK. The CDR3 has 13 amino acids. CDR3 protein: CASSAFGPYEQYF. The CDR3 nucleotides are TGTGCCAGCAGCGCGTTCGGGCCCTACGAGCAGTACTTC.

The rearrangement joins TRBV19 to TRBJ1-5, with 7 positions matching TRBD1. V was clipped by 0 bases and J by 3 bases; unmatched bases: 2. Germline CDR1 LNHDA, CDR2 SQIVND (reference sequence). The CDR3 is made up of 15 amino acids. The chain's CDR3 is CASSIEGGTNQPQHF. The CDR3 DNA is TGTGCCAGTAGTATAGAAGGGGGCACCAATCAGCCCCAGCATTTT.

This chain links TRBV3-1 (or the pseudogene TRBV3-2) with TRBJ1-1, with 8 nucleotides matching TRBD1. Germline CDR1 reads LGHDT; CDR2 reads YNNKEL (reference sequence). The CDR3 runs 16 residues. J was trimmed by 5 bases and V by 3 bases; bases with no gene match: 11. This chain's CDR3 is CASSHRGTGGGTEAFF. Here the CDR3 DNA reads TGTGCCAGCAGCCATCGGGGTACAGGGGGAGGAACTGAAGCTTTCTTT.

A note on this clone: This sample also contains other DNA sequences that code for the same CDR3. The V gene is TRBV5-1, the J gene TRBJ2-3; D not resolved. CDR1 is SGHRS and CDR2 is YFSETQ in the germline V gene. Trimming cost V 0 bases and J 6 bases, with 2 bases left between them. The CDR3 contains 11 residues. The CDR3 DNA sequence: TGCGCCAGCAGCTTGGTTGATACGCAGTATTTT. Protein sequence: CASSLVDTQYF.

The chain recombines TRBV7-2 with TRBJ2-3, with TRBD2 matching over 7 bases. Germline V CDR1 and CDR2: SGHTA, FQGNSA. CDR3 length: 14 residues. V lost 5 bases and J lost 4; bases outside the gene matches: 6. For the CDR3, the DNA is TGTGCCAGCAGCACCGGACTAGTCCCAGATACGCAGTATTTT. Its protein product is CASSTGLVPDTQYF.

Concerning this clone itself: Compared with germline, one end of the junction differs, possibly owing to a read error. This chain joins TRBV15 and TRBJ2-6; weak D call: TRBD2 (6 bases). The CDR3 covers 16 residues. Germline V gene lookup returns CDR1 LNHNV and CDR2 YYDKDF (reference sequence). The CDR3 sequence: CATSRSPGTGANVLTF. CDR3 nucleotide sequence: TGTGCCACCAGCAGATCTCCCGGGACTGGAGCCAACGTCCTGACTTTC.

CDR3 DNA sequence: TGTGCCAGTAGTGCTCAGACAGGGAGAAGCTCTGGGGCCAACGTCCTGACTTTC. Residues: CASSAQTGRSSGANVLTF. The chain is built from TRBV19 and TRBJ2-6, with 7 bases that match TRBD1. V shed 5 bases and J 0 bases; nucleotides not matched to a gene: 10. The CDR3 extends over 18 amino acids. Germline loops: CDR1 LNHDA, CDR2 SQIVND (reference sequence). Full variable domain (rest looked up from reference TRBV19 and TRBJ2-6): DGGITQSPKYLFRKEGQNVTLSCEQNLNHDAMYWYRQDPGQGLRLIYYSQIVNDFQKGDIAEGYSVSREKKESFPLTVTSAQKNPTAFYLCASSAQTGRSSGANVLTFGAGSRLTVL.

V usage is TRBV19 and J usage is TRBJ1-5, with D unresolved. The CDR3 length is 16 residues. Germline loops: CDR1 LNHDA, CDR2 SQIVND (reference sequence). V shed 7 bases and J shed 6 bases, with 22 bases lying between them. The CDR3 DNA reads TGTGCCAGTACGCCCCTGTTGGTAGGGCCAAGTCAGCCCCAGCATTTT. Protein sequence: CASTPLLVGPSQPQHF.

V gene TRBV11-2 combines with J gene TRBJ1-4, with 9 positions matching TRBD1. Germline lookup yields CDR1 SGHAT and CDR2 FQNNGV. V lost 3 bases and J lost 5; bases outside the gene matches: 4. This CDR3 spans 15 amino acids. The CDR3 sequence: CASSFRGTGNEKLFF. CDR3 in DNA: TGTGCCAGCAGCTTTCGCGGGACAGGGAATGAAAAACTGTTTTTT.

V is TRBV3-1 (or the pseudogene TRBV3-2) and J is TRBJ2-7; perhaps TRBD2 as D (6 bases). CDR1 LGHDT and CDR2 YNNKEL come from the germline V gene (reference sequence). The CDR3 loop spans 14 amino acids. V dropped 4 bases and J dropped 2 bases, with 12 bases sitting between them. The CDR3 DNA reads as TGTGCCAGCAGCCCCCCAAAGCGGGCCTACGAGCAGTACTTC. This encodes CASSPPKRAYEQYF.

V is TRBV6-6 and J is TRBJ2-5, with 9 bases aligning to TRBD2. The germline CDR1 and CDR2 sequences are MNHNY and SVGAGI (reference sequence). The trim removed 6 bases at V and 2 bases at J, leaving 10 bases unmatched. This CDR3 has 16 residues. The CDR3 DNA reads TGTGCCAGCAGAGATCCCAGCGGGGGGACACAAGAGACCCAGTACTTC. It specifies CASRDPSGGTQETQYF.